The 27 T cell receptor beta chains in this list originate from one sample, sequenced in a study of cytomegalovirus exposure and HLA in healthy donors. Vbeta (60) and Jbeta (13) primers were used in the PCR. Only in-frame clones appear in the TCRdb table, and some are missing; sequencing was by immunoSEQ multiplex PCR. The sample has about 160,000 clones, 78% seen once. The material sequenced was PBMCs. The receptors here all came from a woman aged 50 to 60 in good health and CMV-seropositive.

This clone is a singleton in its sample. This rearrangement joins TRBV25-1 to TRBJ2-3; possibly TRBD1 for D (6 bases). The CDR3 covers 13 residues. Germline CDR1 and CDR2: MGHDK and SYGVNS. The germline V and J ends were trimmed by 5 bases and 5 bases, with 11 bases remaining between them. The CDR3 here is CASSTPGVDTQYF. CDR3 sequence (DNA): TGTGCCAGCAGTACCCCAGGGGTAGATACGCAGTATTTT.

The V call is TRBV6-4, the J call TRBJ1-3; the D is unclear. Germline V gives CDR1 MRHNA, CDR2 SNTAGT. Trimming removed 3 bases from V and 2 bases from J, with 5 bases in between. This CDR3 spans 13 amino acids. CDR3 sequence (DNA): TGTGCCAGCAGTGAAACGGCTGGAAACACCATATATTTT. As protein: CASSETAGNTIYF.

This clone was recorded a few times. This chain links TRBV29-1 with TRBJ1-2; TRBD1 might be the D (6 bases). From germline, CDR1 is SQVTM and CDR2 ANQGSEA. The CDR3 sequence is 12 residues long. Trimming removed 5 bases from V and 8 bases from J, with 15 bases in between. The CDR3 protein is CSVLYEQGGYTF. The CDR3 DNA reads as TGCAGCGTTTTATATGAACAGGGCGGCTACACCTTC.

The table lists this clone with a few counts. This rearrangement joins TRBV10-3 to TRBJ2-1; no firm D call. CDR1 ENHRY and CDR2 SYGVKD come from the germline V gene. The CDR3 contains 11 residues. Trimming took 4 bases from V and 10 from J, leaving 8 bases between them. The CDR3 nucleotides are TGTGCCATCAGTGTAGATAGCGAGCAGTTCTTC. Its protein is CAISVDSEQFF.

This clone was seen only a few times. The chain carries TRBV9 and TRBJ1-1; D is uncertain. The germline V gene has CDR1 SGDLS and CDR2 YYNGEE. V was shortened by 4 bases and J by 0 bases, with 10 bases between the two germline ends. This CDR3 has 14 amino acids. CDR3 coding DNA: TGTGCCAGCAGCCCCAGTGGAGTGAACACTGAAGCTTTCTTT. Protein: CASSPSGVNTEAFF.

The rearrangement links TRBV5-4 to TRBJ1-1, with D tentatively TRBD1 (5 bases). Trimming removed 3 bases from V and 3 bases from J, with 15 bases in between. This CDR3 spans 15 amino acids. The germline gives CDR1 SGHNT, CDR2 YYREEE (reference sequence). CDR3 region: CASSWVEGGDTEAFF. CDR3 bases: TGTGCCAGCAGCTGGGTGGAGGGAGGGGACACTGAAGCTTTCTTT.

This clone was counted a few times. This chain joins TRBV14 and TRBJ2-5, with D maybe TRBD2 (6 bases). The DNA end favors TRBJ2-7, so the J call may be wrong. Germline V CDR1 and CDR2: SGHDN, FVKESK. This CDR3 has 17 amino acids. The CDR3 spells CASSQGLGGLGVYEQYF. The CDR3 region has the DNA TGTGCCAGCAGCCAAGGGCTCGGAGGGCTCGGGGTTTACGAGCAGTACTTC.

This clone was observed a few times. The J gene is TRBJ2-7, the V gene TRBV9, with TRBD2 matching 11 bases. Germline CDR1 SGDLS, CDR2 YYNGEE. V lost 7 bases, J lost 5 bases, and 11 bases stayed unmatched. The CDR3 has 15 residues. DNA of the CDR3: TGTGCCAGCTCGAATACGGGGACTAGCGGAAACGAGCAGTACTTC. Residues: CASSNTGTSGNEQYF.

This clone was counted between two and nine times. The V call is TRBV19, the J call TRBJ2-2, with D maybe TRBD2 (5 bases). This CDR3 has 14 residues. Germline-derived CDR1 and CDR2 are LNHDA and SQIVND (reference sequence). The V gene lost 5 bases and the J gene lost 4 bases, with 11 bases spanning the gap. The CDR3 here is CASSPTEGTGELFF. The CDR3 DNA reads TGTGCCAGTAGTCCGACCGAGGGCACCGGGGAGCTGTTTTTT.

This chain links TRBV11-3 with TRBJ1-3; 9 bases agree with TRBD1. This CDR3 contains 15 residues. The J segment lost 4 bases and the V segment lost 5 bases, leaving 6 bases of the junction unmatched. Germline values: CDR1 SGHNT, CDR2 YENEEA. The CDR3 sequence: CASSPGQGLGNTIYF. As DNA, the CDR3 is TGTGCCAGCAGCCCTGGACAGGGGCTGGGAAACACCATATATTTT.

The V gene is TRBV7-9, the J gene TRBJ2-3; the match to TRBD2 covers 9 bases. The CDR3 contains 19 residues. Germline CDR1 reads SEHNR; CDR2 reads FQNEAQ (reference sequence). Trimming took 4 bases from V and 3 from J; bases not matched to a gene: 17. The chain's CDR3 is CASSSPWAGGPWRTDTQYF. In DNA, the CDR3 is TGTGCCAGCAGCTCCCCCTGGGCGGGAGGGCCGTGGAGGACAGATACGCAGTATTTT.

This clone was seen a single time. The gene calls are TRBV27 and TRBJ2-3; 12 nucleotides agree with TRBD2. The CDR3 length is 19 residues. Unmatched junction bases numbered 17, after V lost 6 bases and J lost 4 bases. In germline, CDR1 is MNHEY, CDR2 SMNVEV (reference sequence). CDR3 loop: CASSPPRTSGISPPDTQYF. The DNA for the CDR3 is TGTGCCAGCAGCCCGCCCCGGACTAGCGGGATTTCCCCCCCAGATACGCAGTATTTT.

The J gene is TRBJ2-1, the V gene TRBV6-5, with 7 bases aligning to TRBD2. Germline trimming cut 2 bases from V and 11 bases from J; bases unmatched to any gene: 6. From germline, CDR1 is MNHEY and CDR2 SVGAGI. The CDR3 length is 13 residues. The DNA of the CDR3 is TGTGCCAGCAGTTACGTTCCTAGCGGTAAGCAGTTCTTC. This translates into CASSYVPSGKQFF.

CDR3 sequence: CASSLREATIYEQYF. CDR3 sequence (DNA): TGTGCCAGCAGCTTAAGGGAGGCTACTATTTACGAGCAGTACTTC. V and J are TRBV7-9 and TRBJ2-7; possible D gene TRBD2, 6 bases. Trimming took off 2 bases at V and 4 bases at J, with 15 bases between the two ends. Germline-derived CDR1 and CDR2 are SEHNR and FQNEAQ (reference sequence). This CDR3 region has 15 residues. The full variable domain, completed using reference TRBV7-9 and TRBJ2-7, is DTGVSQNPRHKITKRGQNVTFRCDPISEHNRLYWYRQTLGQGPEFLTYFQNEAQLEKSRLLSDRFSAERPKGSFSTLEIQRTEQGDSAMYLCASSLREATIYEQYFGPGTRLTVT.

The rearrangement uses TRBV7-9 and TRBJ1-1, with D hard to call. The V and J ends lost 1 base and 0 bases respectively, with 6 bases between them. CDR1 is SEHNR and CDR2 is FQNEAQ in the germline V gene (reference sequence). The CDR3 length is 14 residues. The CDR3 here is CASSLGVMNTEAFF. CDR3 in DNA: TGTGCCAGCAGCTTAGGCGTAATGAACACTGAAGCTTTCTTT.

DNA for the CDR3: TGTGCCAGCAGTTTCAGACAGGAGAGCTACGAGCAGTACTTC. Its protein is CASSFRQESYEQYF. This chain uses TRBV28 with TRBJ2-7, with D perhaps matching TRBD1 (6 bases). CDR3 size: 14 residues. Germline V CDR1 and CDR2: MDHEN, SYDVKM. Trimming stripped 3 bases from V and 3 bases from J, with 12 bases between.

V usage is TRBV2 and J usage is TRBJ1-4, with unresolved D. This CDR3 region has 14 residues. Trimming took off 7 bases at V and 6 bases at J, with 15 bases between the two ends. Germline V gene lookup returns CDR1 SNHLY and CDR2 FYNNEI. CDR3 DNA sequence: TGTGCCAGCACCGCGGGAGGGTGGTATGAAAAACTGTTTTTT. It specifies CASTAGGWYEKLFF.

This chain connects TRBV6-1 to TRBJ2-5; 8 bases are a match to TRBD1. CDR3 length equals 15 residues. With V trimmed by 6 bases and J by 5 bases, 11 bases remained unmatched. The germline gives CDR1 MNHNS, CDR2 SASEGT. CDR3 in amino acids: CASSRRTGRGETQYF. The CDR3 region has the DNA TGTGCCAGCAGCCGAAGGACAGGGAGAGGGGAGACCCAGTACTTC.

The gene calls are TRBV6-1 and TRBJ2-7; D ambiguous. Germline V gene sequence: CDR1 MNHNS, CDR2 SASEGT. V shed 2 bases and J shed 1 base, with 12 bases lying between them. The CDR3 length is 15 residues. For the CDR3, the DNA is TGTGCCAGCAGTGAATGGCCACGCCCTTCCTACGAGCAGTACTTC. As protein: CASSEWPRPSYEQYF.

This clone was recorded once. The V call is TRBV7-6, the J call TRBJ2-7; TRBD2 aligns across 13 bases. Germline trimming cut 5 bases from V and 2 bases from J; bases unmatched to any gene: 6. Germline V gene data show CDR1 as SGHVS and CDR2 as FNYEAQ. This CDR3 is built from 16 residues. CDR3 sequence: CASSPGTSGETYEQYF. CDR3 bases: TGTGCCAGCAGCCCTGGGACTAGCGGGGAGACCTACGAGCAGTACTTC.

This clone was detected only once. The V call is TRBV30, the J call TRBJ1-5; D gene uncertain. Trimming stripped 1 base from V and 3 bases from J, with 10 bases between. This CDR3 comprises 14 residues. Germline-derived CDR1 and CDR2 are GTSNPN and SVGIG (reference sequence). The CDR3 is CAWSGYGYNQPQHF. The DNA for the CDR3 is TGTGCCTGGAGTGGTTACGGGTACAATCAGCCCCAGCATTTT.

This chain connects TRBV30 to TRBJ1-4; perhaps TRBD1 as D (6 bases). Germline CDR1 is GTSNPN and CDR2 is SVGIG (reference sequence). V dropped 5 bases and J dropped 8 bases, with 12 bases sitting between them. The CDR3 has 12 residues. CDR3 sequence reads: CAWAGVEEKLFF. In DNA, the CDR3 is TGTGCCTGGGCAGGGGTGGAGGAAAAACTGTTTTTT.

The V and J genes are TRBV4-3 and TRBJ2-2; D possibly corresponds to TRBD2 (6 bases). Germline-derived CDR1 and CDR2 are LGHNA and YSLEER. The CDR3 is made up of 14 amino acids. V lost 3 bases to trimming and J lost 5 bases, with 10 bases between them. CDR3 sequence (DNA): TGCGCCAGCAGCCATACTAGCACTACCGGGGAGCTGTTTTTT. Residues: CASSHTSTTGELFF.

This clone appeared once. The CDR3 region is CSGGGYYNEQFF. CDR3 nucleotide sequence: TGCAGTGGAGGTGGCTACTACAATGAGCAGTTCTTC. The chain has TRBV29-1 and TRBJ2-1; a possible D gene is TRBD2 (5 bases). Germline values: CDR1 SQVTM, CDR2 ANQGSEA. The CDR3 consists of 12 residues.

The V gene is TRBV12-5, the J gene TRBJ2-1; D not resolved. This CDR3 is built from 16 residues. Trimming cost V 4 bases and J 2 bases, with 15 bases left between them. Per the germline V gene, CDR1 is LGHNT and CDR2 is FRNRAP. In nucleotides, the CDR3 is TGTGCTAGTGGTTCGACTGAATTTGCGGCCTACAATGAGCAGTTCTTC. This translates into CASGSTEFAAYNEQFF.

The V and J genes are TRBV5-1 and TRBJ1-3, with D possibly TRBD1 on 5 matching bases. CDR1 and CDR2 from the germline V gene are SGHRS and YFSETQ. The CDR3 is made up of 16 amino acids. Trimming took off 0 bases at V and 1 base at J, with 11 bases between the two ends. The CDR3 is CASSLEGATSGNTIYF. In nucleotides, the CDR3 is TGCGCCAGCAGCTTGGAAGGGGCGACTTCTGGAAACACCATATATTTT.

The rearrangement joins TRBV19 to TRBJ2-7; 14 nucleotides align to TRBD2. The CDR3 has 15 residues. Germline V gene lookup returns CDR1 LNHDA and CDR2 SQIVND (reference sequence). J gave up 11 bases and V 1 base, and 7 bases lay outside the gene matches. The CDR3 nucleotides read TGTGCCAGTAGTATAGCCGGGACTAGCGGGGGAGGGAAGTACTTC. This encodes CASSIAGTSGGGKYF.